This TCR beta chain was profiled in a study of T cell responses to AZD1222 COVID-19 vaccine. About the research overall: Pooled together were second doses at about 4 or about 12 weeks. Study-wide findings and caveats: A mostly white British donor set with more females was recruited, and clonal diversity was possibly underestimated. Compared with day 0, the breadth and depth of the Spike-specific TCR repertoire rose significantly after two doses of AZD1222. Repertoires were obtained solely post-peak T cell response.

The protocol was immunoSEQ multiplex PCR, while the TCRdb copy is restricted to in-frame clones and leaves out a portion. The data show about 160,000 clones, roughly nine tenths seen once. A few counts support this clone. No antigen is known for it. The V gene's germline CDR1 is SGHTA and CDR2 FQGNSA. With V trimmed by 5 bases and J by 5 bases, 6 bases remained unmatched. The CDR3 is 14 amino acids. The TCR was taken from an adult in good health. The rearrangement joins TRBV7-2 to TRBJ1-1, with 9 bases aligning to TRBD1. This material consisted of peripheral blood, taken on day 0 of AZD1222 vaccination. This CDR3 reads CASSKQGAYTEAFF. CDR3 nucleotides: TGTGCCAGCAGCAAACAGGGGGCTTATACTGAAGCTTTCTTT.